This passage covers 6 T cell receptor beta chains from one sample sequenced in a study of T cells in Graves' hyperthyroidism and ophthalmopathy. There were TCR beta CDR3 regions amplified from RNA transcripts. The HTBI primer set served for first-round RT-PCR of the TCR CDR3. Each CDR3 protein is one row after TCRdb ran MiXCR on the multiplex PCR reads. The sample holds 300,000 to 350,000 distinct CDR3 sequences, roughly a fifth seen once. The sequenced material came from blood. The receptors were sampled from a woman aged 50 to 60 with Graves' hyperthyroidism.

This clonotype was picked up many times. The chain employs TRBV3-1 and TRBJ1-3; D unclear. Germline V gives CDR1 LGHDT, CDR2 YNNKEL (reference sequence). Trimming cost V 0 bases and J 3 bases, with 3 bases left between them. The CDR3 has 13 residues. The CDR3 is CASSQERGNTIYF. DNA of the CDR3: TGTGCCAGCAGCCAAGAACGTGGAAACACCATATATTTT.

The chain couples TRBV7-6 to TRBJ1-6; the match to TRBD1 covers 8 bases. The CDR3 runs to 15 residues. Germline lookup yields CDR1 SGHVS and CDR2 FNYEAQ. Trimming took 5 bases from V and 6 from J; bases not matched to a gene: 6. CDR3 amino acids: CASSKETGGNSPLHF. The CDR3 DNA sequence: TGTGCCAGCAGCAAAGAAACAGGGGGTAATTCACCCCTCCACTTT.

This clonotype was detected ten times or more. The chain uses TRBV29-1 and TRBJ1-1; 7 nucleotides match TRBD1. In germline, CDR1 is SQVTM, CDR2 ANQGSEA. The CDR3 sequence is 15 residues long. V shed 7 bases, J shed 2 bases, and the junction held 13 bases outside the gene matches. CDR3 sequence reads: CSGGIGDSLNTEAFF. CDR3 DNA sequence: TGCAGCGGGGGGATAGGGGACAGCCTTAACACTGAAGCTTTCTTT.

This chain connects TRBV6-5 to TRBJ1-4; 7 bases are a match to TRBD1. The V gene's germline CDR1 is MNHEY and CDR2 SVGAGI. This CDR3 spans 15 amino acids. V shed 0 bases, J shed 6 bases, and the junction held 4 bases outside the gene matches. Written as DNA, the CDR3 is TGTGCCAGCAGTTACTCACCCAGGGGGTATGAAAAACTGTTTTTT. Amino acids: CASSYSPRGYEKLFF.

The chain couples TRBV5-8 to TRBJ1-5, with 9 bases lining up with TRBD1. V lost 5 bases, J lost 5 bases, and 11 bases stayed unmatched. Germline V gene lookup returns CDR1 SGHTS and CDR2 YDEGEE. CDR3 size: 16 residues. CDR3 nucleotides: TGTGCCAGCAGTTCGGGACAGGGAATTGGGGATCAGCCCCAGCATTTT. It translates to CASSSGQGIGDQPQHF.

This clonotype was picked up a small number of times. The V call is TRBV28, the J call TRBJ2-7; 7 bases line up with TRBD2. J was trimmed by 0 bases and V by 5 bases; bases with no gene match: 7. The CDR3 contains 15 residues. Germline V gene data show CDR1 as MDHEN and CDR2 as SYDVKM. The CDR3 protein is CASSAPGGSSYEQYF. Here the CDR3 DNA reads TGTGCCAGCAGTGCCCCCGGGGGGAGCTCCTACGAGCAGTACTTC.